The 18 T cell receptor beta chains in this list originate from one sample, sequenced in a study of blood T cell repertoires in COVID-19 (dated by TCRdb to 2018 to 2020). The library relied on the immunoSEQ multiplex PCR assay. Imported from immuneACCESS, the table was reduced by TCRdb to in-frame sequences with V and J called. These copies leave out some clones; in studies compared against another copy, an unresolved V gene accounts for under half, and the cause of the remainder is not known. The sample table holds around 620,000 clones, of which about 87% were seen once. Roughly 0.26% of the sample rests with the top ten. The specimen was peripheral blood. These receptors were taken from a young woman with acute or convalescent COVID-19.

CDR3 loop: CASSWSGTGAGELFF. The CDR3 bases are TGCGCCAGCAGCTGGTCCGGGACAGGGGCCGGGGAGCTGTTTTTT. V gene TRBV5-1 combines with J gene TRBJ2-2; 10 bases are a match to TRBD1. Germline V gene lookup returns CDR1 SGHRS and CDR2 YFSETQ. The CDR3 has 15 amino acids. V dropped 3 bases and J dropped 6; count of bases not matched to a gene: 5.

V usage is TRBV12-3 or TRBV12-4 and J usage is TRBJ1-2; 10 positions agree with TRBD1. This CDR3 contains 13 residues. Trimming at V came to 7 bases and at J to 8 bases, leaving 7 bases not matched to a gene. CDR3 residues: CASTEGTGDGYTF. DNA of the CDR3: TGTGCCAGCACGGAAGGGACAGGGGACGGCTACACCTTC.

In this sample, this clone turned up once. Other nucleotide sequences in the sample specify the same CDR3. This rearrangement joins TRBV18 to TRBJ1-2, with 8 nucleotides matching TRBD1. The CDR3 length is 12 residues. V lost 3 bases and J lost 7; bases outside the gene matches: 1. Germline V lookup: CDR1 KGHSH, CDR2 LQKENI. The CDR3 region has the DNA TGTGCCAGCTCACCCGGACAGGGTGGCTACACCTTC. It is translated as CASSPGQGGYTF.

The count of this clone is one. CDR3 coding DNA: TGTGCCAGCAGCTTGTTTCAGGGTTGGGACACTGAAGCTTTCTTT. This sequence encodes CASSLFQGWDTEAFF. The rearrangement joins TRBV5-4 to TRBJ1-1, with D possibly being TRBD1 (5 bases). The germline V gene has CDR1 SGHNT and CDR2 YYREEE (reference sequence). V lost 1 base to trimming and J lost 3 bases, with 13 bases between them. CDR3 size: 15 residues. The full variable domain, in which reference TRBV5-4 and TRBJ1-1 provide the parts outside the CDR3, is ETGVTQSPTHLIKTRGQQVTLRCSSQSGHNTVSWYQQALGQGPQFIFQYYREEENGRGNFPPRFSGLQFPNYSSELNVNALELDDSALYLCASSLFQGWDTEAFFGQGTRLTVV.

The chain has TRBV29-1 and TRBJ2-3; TRBD1 agrees at 10 bases. The CDR3 has 14 amino acids. V lost 7 bases and J lost 4; bases outside the gene matches: 8. Germline CDR1 SQVTM, CDR2 ANQGSEA. The CDR3 spells CSASGTGVADTQYF. CDR3 DNA sequence: TGCAGCGCTTCCGGGACAGGGGTTGCAGATACGCAGTATTTT.

The V gene is TRBV2, the J gene TRBJ2-7; D may be TRBD1 (6 bases). V dropped 0 bases and J dropped 3 bases, with 12 bases sitting between them. CDR1 is SNHLY and CDR2 is FYNNEI in the germline V gene. CDR3 size: 15 residues. CDR3 DNA: TGTGCCAGCAGTGAAGCGCTCGGACAGATCTACGAGCAGTACTTC. The encoded protein is CASSEALGQIYEQYF.

The CDR3 DNA reads as TGCAGCGCCACCCCCCAGGGGAGACATGGCTACACCTTC. As protein: CSATPQGRHGYTF. The chain links TRBV29-1 to TRBJ1-2; possibly TRBD1 for D (6 bases). The germline V and J ends were trimmed by 7 bases and 6 bases, with 18 bases remaining between them. Germline loops: CDR1 SQVTM, CDR2 ANQGSEA. This CDR3 is 13 amino acids long.

The chain combines TRBV6-1 with TRBJ1-1; unclear D gene. The germline V gene encodes CDR1 MNHNS and CDR2 SASEGT. V lost 2 bases, J lost 11 bases, and 12 bases lay in between. The CDR3 has 12 amino acids. CDR3 loop: CASSENGWRAFF. The CDR3 region has the DNA TGTGCCAGCAGTGAAAACGGGTGGAGGGCTTTCTTT.

The chain employs TRBV27 and TRBJ2-5; 10 nucleotides align to TRBD1. Germline trimming cut 1 base from V and 1 base from J; bases unmatched to any gene: 6. Per germline, CDR1 MNHEY and CDR2 SMNVEV (reference sequence). The CDR3 is 17 residues long. The CDR3 region is CASSLFWDRGFQETQYF. The CDR3 nucleotides are TGTGCCAGCAGTTTATTTTGGGACAGGGGCTTCCAAGAGACCCAGTACTTC.

J is TRBJ1-3 and V is TRBV6-2 or TRBV6-3; perhaps TRBD1 as D (5 bases). The CDR3 runs to 16 residues. The V gene lost 5 bases and the J gene lost 3 bases, with 17 bases spanning the gap. The germline V gene has CDR1 MNHEY and CDR2 SVGEGT. The CDR3 sequence is CASSAHDSLYGNTIYF. CDR3 DNA: TGTGCCAGCAGTGCTCACGACAGCCTATATGGAAACACCATATATTTT.

This rearrangement joins TRBV5-1 to TRBJ2-2, with 8 nucleotides matching TRBD2. Trimming removed 4 bases from V and 2 bases from J; junction bases left unmatched: 4. The germline V gene has CDR1 SGHRS and CDR2 YFSETQ. The CDR3 totals 15 residues. CDR3 nucleotide sequence: TGCGCCAGCAGCCGTAGCGGGATAAACACCGGGGAGCTGTTTTTT. The encoded protein is CASSRSGINTGELFF.

The chain recombines TRBV5-1 with TRBJ1-2, with 10 bases identical to TRBD1. In germline, CDR1 is SGHRS, CDR2 YFSETQ. V was pared by 3 bases and J by 4 bases, with 12 bases of the junction left unmatched. There are 17 residues in the CDR3. The CDR3 protein is CASSSQGLDRGSYGYTF. The CDR3 DNA is TGCGCCAGCAGCTCCCAAGGATTGGACAGGGGGTCCTATGGCTACACCTTC.

This chain uses TRBV7-9 with TRBJ1-3; 10 bases line up with TRBD1. With V trimmed by 5 bases and J by 4 bases, 11 bases remained unmatched. Germline loops: CDR1 SEHNR, CDR2 FQNEAQ (reference sequence). The CDR3 sequence is 17 residues long. CDR3 sequence reads: CASSPLDRGRLGNTIYF. CDR3 DNA sequence: TGTGCCAGCAGCCCCCTAGACAGGGGGCGCTTAGGAAACACCATATATTTT.

The gene calls are TRBV6-5 and TRBJ1-2; D uncertain. Germline assignment: CDR1 MNHEY and CDR2 SVGAGI. The CDR3 extends over 13 amino acids. Trimming removed 5 bases at V and 1 base at J, with 8 bases between. The CDR3 DNA is TGTGCCAGCAGTCCCCCCGGTAACTATGGCTACACCTTC. Its translation is CASSPPGNYGYTF.

This chain joins TRBV19 and TRBJ2-7; D is perhaps TRBD1 (6 bases). Trimming stripped 8 bases from V and 6 bases from J, with 20 bases between. Germline V gene data show CDR1 as LNHDA and CDR2 as SQIVND (reference sequence). There are 14 residues in the CDR3. The CDR3 sequence: CASGALGTSGEQYF. In nucleotides, the CDR3 is TGTGCCAGTGGAGCCCTTGGGACATCCGGCGAGCAGTACTTC.

The chain has TRBV30 and TRBJ1-2; TRBD1 matches 9 bases. CDR1 is GTSNPN and CDR2 is SVGIG in the germline V gene (reference sequence). The CDR3 consists of 21 residues. V dropped 3 bases and J dropped 6; count of bases not matched to a gene: 29. The CDR3, as DNA: TGTGCCTGGAGGGCGACCCGAACCTGGACAGGGGACCATTTCCGACCAAATGGCTACACCTTC. It translates to CAWRATRTWTGDHFRPNGYTF.

The rearrangement links TRBV9 to TRBJ2-1; 9 bases align to TRBD1. This CDR3 has 16 amino acids. Germline CDR1 and CDR2: SGDLS and YYNGEE. With V trimmed by 0 bases and J by 8 bases, 9 bases remained unmatched. DNA of the CDR3: TGTGCCAGCAGCGTAGAGCGTGGACAGGGGTGGGATGAGCAGTTCTTC. Its protein is CASSVERGQGWDEQFF.

The CDR3 DNA is TGTGCCAGCAGCTCGGGGTCTGGAAACACCATATATTTT. This sequence encodes CASSSGSGNTIYF. The chain joins TRBV7-9 to TRBJ1-3, with D unclear. From germline, CDR1 is SEHNR and CDR2 FQNEAQ (reference sequence). CDR3 length: 13 residues. V gave up 4 bases and J gave up 1 base, with 5 bases separating them.